Shown below are 23 T cell receptor beta chains from a single sample sequenced in a study of CD8 T cells in ankylosing spondylitis. Study findings and constraints: Characteristic, it appeared, of ankylosing spondylitis blood was a TCR beta motif of roughly 8 highly homologous variants.

MiXCR was run by TCRdb on the 5' RACE reads, yielding one entry per CDR3 protein. This sample carries some 130,000 distinct CDR3 sequences, 15% to 20% of them seen once, and the ten largest clones take roughly 30%. Their antigens remain unidentified. The specimen was blood, either unsorted or a sorted T cell fraction (not recorded which). The receptors originated from a male donor with ankylosing spondylitis.

V and J are TRBV10-3 and TRBJ2-1, with 11 bases aligning to TRBD2. This CDR3 contains 16 residues. Germline-derived CDR1 and CDR2 are ENHRY and SYGVKD. After removal of 4 bases from V and 9 bases from J, the junction contained 11 bases not matched to a gene. CDR3 residues: CAISGSLAGGPGEQFF. The CDR3 DNA reads TGTGCCATCAGTGGGTCGTTAGCGGGAGGGCCGGGTGAGCAGTTCTTC.

The chain combines TRBV4-1 with TRBJ2-7; TRBD2 aligns across 11 bases. This CDR3 comprises 14 residues. In germline, CDR1 is MGHRA, CDR2 YSYEKL. V shed 0 bases and J 10 bases; nucleotides not matched to a gene: 5. The CDR3 DNA follows: TGCGCCAGCAGCCAAGAGGAACTAGCGGGGGATCAGTACTTC. Amino acids: CASSQEELAGDQYF.

The V gene is TRBV20-1, the J gene TRBJ2-1; TRBD2 agrees at 9 bases. Germline V gives CDR1 DFQATT, CDR2 SNEGSKA (reference sequence). Trimming cost V 0 bases and J 4 bases; bases outside gene matches: 4. The CDR3 spans 15 residues. The CDR3 region is CSAREGLAGYNEQFF. The CDR3 DNA reads as TGCAGTGCTAGAGAAGGTCTAGCGGGATACAATGAGCAGTTCTTC.

Only a few counts were recorded for this clonotype. This sequence joins TRBV25-1 and TRBJ2-2, with 9 bases that match TRBD2. Trimming removed 7 bases from V and 0 bases from J; junction bases left unmatched: 15. CDR1 is MGHDK and CDR2 is SYGVNS in the germline V gene. The CDR3 has 19 residues. DNA for the CDR3: TGTGCCAGCACCAGGGGTGGCAGATTAGCGGGGGCGAACACCGGGGAGCTGTTTTTT. Translated, it gives CASTRGGRLAGANTGELFF.

This rearrangement joins TRBV12-3 or TRBV12-4 to TRBJ1-5; 7 nucleotides line up with TRBD1. The trim removed 5 bases at V and 3 bases at J, leaving 4 bases unmatched. This CDR3 has 14 amino acids. The CDR3 DNA is TGTGCCAGCAGTCAGGGGGTGGCCAATCAGCCCCAGCATTTT. This codes for CASSQGVANQPQHF.

The chain combines TRBV4-1 with TRBJ2-1; D not resolved. The CDR3 runs 16 residues. Germline assignment: CDR1 MGHRA and CDR2 YSYEKL. The V and J ends lost 2 bases and 0 bases respectively, with 11 bases between them. CDR3 coding DNA: TGCGCCAGCAGCCAATTAGTAACCCCCTCCTACAATGAGCAGTTCTTC. Amino acids: CASSQLVTPSYNEQFF.

This clonotype was recorded many times. This CDR3 is CASSPNQGVVYEQYF. The CDR3, as DNA: TGTGCCAGCAGCCCAAACCAGGGAGTCGTCTACGAGCAGTACTTC. This chain uses TRBV4-2 with TRBJ2-7; D is tentatively TRBD1 or TRBD2 (5 bases each). Germline CDR1 and CDR2: LGHNA and YNFKEQ. V was cut by 4 bases and J by 3 bases, with 16 bases left in between. This CDR3 comprises 15 residues.

V gene TRBV9 combines with J gene TRBJ2-2; weak D call: TRBD1 (6 bases). Trimming shortened V by 0 bases and J by 0 bases, and 9 bases separated the two germline ends. The CDR3 spans 16 residues. Germline CDR1 and CDR2: SGDLS and YYNGEE. The CDR3 region has the DNA TGTGCCAGCAGCGTAGAAGGGGGAACGAACACCGGGGAGCTGTTTTTT. It encodes CASSVEGGTNTGELFF. The entire variable domain, with the rest obtained from reference TRBV9 and TRBJ2-2, is as follows: DSGVTQTPKHLITATGQRVTLRCSPRSGDLSVYWYQQSLDQGLQFLIQYYNGEERAKGNILERFSAQQFPDLHSELNLSSLELGDSALYFCASSVEGGTNTGELFFGEGSRLTVL.

The sample holds a few counts of this clonotype. The rearrangement links TRBV7-9 to TRBJ1-1, with D uncertain. Trimming removed 5 bases from V and 1 base from J, with 11 bases in between. The V gene's germline CDR1 is SEHNR and CDR2 FQNEAQ (reference sequence). The CDR3 consists of 14 residues. The CDR3 loop reads CASSARRQNTEAFF. The CDR3 DNA reads TGTGCCAGCAGCGCTCGCCGGCAGAACACTGAAGCTTTCTTT.

This chain uses TRBV9 with TRBJ2-3, with 7 bases matching TRBD2. J gave up 4 bases and V 4 bases, and 6 bases lay outside the gene matches. Germline V gene sequence: CDR1 SGDLS, CDR2 YYNGEE. This CDR3 comprises 14 residues. CDR3 loop: CASSFLSGADTQYF. The DNA for the CDR3 is TGTGCCAGCAGCTTCCTGAGCGGGGCAGATACGCAGTATTTT.

The J gene is TRBJ1-2, the V gene TRBV19; D not certain. The V gene lost 3 bases and the J gene lost 1 base, with 6 bases spanning the gap. The CDR3 length is 13 residues. Germline V gives CDR1 LNHDA, CDR2 SQIVND (reference sequence). The CDR3 DNA sequence: TGTGCCAGTAGTATCTTCCGTAACTATGGCTACACCTTC. Protein product: CASSIFRNYGYTF.

This clonotype was seen repeatedly, ten times or more. The gene calls are TRBV29-1 and TRBJ2-7; 9 bases map to TRBD1. Germline CDR1 is SQVTM and CDR2 is ANQGSEA. This CDR3 has 12 amino acids. V lost 7 bases to trimming and J lost 6 bases; unmatched junction nucleotides: 7. The CDR3 DNA follows: TGCAGCGGACGGACAGGGGATGGCGAGCAGTACTTC. Translation: CSGRTGDGEQYF.

V gene TRBV11-1 combines with J gene TRBJ2-2; D unclear. The CDR3 covers 18 residues. With 5 bases removed from V and 1 base from J, the gap between germline ends came to 20 bases. The germline CDR1 and CDR2 sequences are SGHAT and FQDESV (reference sequence). CDR3: CASSRLPRLNKNTGELFF. Written as DNA, the CDR3 is TGTGCCAGCAGCCGTTTACCCAGGCTCAACAAGAACACCGGGGAGCTGTTTTTT.

The chain carries TRBV19 and TRBJ1-1; no definite D call. The germline CDR1 and CDR2 sequences are LNHDA and SQIVND (reference sequence). V lost 7 bases to trimming and J lost 3 bases, with 24 bases between them. This CDR3 comprises 17 residues. The CDR3 DNA sequence: TGTGCCAGTACCCAAAGCGGGAGTTGGCCCAAGGACACTGAAGCTTTCTTT. Protein product: CASTQSGSWPKDTEAFF. The full variable domain, its missing parts supplied by reference TRBV19 and TRBJ1-1, is DGGITQSPKYLFRKEGQNVTLSCEQNLNHDAMYWYRQDPGQGLRLIYYSQIVNDFQKGDIAEGYSVSREKKESFPLTVTSAQKNPTAFYLCASTQSGSWPKDTEAFFGQGTRLTVV.

This clonotype has a handful of counts. The V gene is TRBV6-1, the J gene TRBJ1-5; D is perhaps TRBD1 (6 bases). V gave up 7 bases and J gave up 5 bases, with 21 bases separating them. This CDR3 region has 16 residues. Germline V gives CDR1 MNHNS, CDR2 SASEGT. The DNA for the CDR3 is TGTGCCAGCAACAGGGAGGGGCGCGGCGGGTATCAGCCCCAGCATTTT. Amino acids: CASNREGRGGYQPQHF.

The table lists this clonotype with many counts. The V call is TRBV5-6, the J call TRBJ2-3, with 11 bases lining up with TRBD1. Germline CDR1 and CDR2: SGHDT and YYEEEE. Trimming removed 4 bases from V and 6 bases from J; junction bases left unmatched: 10. This CDR3 is built from 16 residues. The DNA of the CDR3 is TGTGCCAGCAGCCGCGGGACAGGGGGTTTCGGGGATACGCAGTATTTT. Translation: CASSRGTGGFGDTQYF.

The chain is built from TRBV6-5 and TRBJ2-1; perhaps TRBD2 as D (6 bases). V shed 2 bases and J shed 4 bases, with 12 bases lying between them. This CDR3 contains 15 residues. Germline CDR1 is MNHEY and CDR2 is SVGAGI. The chain's CDR3 is CASSYLAGTYNEQFF. The CDR3 DNA reads as TGTGCCAGCAGTTACCTTGCCGGGACTTACAATGAGCAGTTCTTC.

This sequence joins TRBV4-1 and TRBJ2-1, with TRBD2 identical over 7 bases. V was pared by 0 bases and J by 0 bases, with 14 bases of the junction left unmatched. The germline gives CDR1 MGHRA, CDR2 YSYEKL. The CDR3 length is 20 residues. CDR3 bases: TGCGCCAGCAGCCAAGATCCCCCCGAAGTAGCGGGCCCCTCCTACAATGAGCAGTTCTTC. As protein: CASSQDPPEVAGPSYNEQFF.

The chain recombines TRBV2 with TRBJ2-3; 8 bases are shared with TRBD2. From germline, CDR1 is SNHLY and CDR2 FYNNEI. The CDR3 runs 14 residues. V trimming: 6 bases; J trimming: 1 base; junction bases outside the gene matches: 3. The CDR3 here is CASRKRERTDTQYF. In DNA form, the CDR3 reads TGTGCCAGCAGAAAGCGGGAGCGCACAGATACGCAGTATTTT.

The V gene is TRBV28, the J gene TRBJ1-2, with D hard to call. Germline V gene lookup returns CDR1 MDHEN and CDR2 SYDVKM. The length of the CDR3 is 13 residues. V was shortened by 3 bases and J by 3 bases, with 8 bases between the two germline ends. The CDR3 DNA reads TGTGCCAGCAGTTTCTTTAGTTACTATGGCTACACCTTC. Its protein is CASSFFSYYGYTF.

The chain carries TRBV5-8 and TRBJ2-7; D may be TRBD1 (5 bases). CDR3 size: 13 residues. V shed 2 bases and J shed 7 bases, with 13 bases lying between them. CDR1 is SGHTS and CDR2 is YDEGEE in the germline V gene. This CDR3 reads CASSLQDSLEQYF. CDR3 DNA: TGTGCCAGCAGCTTACAAGACAGCTTGGAGCAGTACTTC.

This clonotype was counted only a few times. The V and J genes are TRBV5-1 and TRBJ2-7; possible D gene TRBD2, 6 bases. Between the trimmed V and J ends, which lost 0 bases and 5 bases, there was a span of 12 bases. Germline loops: CDR1 SGHRS, CDR2 YFSETQ. The CDR3 loop spans 14 amino acids. Here the CDR3 reads CASSLGGELHEQYF. The CDR3, as DNA: TGCGCCAGCAGCTTGGGCGGGGAGTTACACGAGCAGTACTTC.

J is TRBJ2-3 and V is TRBV4-1; possibly TRBD1 for D (6 bases). Germline values: CDR1 MGHRA, CDR2 YSYEKL. V was pared by 2 bases and J by 5 bases, with 14 bases between. The CDR3 is made up of 15 amino acids. The CDR3 protein is CASSQLQGRVDTQYF. The CDR3 coding sequence is TGCGCCAGCAGCCAACTTCAGGGGCGAGTAGATACGCAGTATTTT.